The clone carrying this T cell receptor beta chain came up a few times. As yet, its antigen is unknown. This sample was included in a study of T-cell reconstitution after alpha-beta-depleted transplantation in children. Study-wide findings and caveats: The high TCRbeta diversity at day 60 in some patients came from surviving recipient T cells and thymic progenitors. Most T-cell counts and diversity one year after the transplant came from T cells that were newly produced. Reports say that about two months after transplant, the alpha-beta T cells came out of several hundred graft clones that had expanded.

Preparation of the TCRbeta library involved a method that used unique molecular identifiers. TCRdb used MiXCR to reprocess the PCR reads, holding one entry per CDR3 protein. The sample records about 640,000 distinct CDR3 sequences, roughly 13% being singletons. The CDR3 has 15 residues. V was trimmed by 2 bases and J by 10 bases, leaving 19 bases between them. Germline V gene lookup returns CDR1 SGHDT and CDR2 YYEEEE. The rearrangement uses TRBV5-6 and TRBJ2-1; D is perhaps TRBD1 (6 bases). Sequencing used PBMCs, mostly from graft donor cells, obtained 360 days after TCRalphabeta/CD19-depleted stem cell transplant. The clonotype comes from a male patient aged 5 to 17 who had a stem cell transplant for acute myeloid leukemia, so the T cells may come from the graft donor. For the CDR3, the DNA is TGTGCCAGCAGCTTACGGAGCCCAGGGGCAGGGGAGCAGTTCTTC. Protein sequence: CASSLRSPGAGEQFF. Filled out from reference TRBV5-6 and TRBJ2-1, the complete variable domain reads DAGVTQSPTHLIKTRGQQVTLRCSPKSGHDTVSWYQQALGQGPQFIFQYYEEEERQRGNFPDRFSGHQFPNYSSELNVNALLLGDSALYLCASSLRSPGAGEQFFGPGTRLTVL.